This T cell receptor (beta chain) was captured by sequencing in a study of metastatic and nonmetastatic thyroid tumors. In the study overall: Comparison of repertoires was carried out across blood and tumor or nodule tissue from malignant and benign thyroid patients.

CDR3 length equals 15 residues. The germline V gene has CDR1 MNHNS and CDR2 SASEGT. The ends lost 6 bases at V and 5 bases at J; junction bases unmatched: 10. Original processing notes: To classify distant metastasis in papillary thyroid cancer, a model was built from CDR3 differences across clinicopathological groups. TCRdb reanalyzed the PCR reads with MiXCR. The V and J calls reflect TCRdb's pipeline rather than the authors' work. The sample records tens of thousands of clones, under 30% being singletons. This clone was detected many times. Prior to thyroid surgery, none of the patients had received any treatment.

The chain recombines TRBV6-1 with TRBJ2-1, with TRBD2 matching over 7 bases. The specimen was blood. The clonotype comes from a female donor with papillary thyroid cancer or a benign thyroid nodule (not recorded which). Some clones in this sample may be carry-over from other donors' samples. The CDR3 protein is CASSPSGVRNNEQFF. The CDR3 coding sequence is TGTGCCAGCAGCCCGAGCGGGGTTAGGAACAATGAGCAGTTCTTC.